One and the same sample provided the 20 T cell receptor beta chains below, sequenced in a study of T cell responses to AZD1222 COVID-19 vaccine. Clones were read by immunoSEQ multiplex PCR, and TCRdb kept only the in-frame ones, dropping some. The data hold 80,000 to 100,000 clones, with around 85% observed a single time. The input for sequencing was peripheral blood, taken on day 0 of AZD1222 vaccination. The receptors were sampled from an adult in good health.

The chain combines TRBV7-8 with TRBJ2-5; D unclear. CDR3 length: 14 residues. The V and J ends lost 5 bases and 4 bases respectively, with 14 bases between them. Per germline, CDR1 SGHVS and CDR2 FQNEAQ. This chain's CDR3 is CASSTGPWGETQYF. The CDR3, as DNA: TGTGCCAGCAGCACCGGACCCTGGGGAGAGACCCAGTACTTC.

For the CDR3, the DNA is TGTGCCAGTAGTTTCCGGGACAGGTTTCACGAGCAGTACTTC. Protein sequence: CASSFRDRFHEQYF. V usage is TRBV19 and J usage is TRBJ2-7; 8 bases are a match to TRBD1. Germline trimming cut 5 bases from V and 5 bases from J; bases unmatched to any gene: 8. This CDR3 contains 14 residues. Per the germline V gene, CDR1 is LNHDA and CDR2 is SQIVND (reference sequence).

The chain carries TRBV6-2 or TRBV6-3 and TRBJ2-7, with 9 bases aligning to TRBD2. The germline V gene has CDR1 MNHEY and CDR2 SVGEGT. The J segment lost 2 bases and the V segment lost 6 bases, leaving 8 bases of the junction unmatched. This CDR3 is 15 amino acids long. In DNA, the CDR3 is TGTGCCAGCAGCGCCGGGCTAGCGGGAACCTACGAGCAGTACTTC. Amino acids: CASSAGLAGTYEQYF.

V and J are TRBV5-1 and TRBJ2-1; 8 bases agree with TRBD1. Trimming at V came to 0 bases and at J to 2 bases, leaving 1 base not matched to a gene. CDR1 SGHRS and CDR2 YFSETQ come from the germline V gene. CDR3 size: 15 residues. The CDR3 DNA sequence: TGCGCCAGCAGCTTGGGACAGGGGCCCTACAATGAGCAGTTCTTC. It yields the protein CASSLGQGPYNEQFF.

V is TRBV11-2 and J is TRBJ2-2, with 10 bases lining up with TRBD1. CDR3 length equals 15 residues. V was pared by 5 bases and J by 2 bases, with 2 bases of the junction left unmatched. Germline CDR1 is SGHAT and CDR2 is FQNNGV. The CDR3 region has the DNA TGTGCCAGCAGCCAGACAGGGGGCAACACCGGGGAGCTGTTTTTT. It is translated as CASSQTGGNTGELFF.

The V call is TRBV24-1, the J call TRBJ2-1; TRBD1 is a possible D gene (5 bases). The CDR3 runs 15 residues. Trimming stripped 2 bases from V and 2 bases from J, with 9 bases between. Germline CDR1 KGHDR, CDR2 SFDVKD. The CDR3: CATSDSQGTYNEQFF. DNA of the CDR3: TGTGCCACCAGTGATTCCCAGGGTACCTACAATGAGCAGTTCTTC.

The CDR3 protein is CASSLRGGTEAFF. The CDR3 region has the DNA TGTGCCAGCAGCTTGCGTGGGGGAACTGAAGCTTTCTTT. The chain recombines TRBV5-4 with TRBJ1-1, with D perhaps TRBD1 (5 bases). Per germline, CDR1 SGHNT and CDR2 YYREEE (reference sequence). V dropped 1 base and J dropped 5 bases, with 9 bases sitting between them. The CDR3 sequence is 13 residues long.

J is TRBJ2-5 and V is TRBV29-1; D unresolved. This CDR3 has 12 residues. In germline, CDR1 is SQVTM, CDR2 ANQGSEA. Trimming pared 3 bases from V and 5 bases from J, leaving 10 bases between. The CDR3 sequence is CSVDLGWETQYF. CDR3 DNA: TGCAGCGTTGATTTAGGGTGGGAGACCCAGTACTTC.

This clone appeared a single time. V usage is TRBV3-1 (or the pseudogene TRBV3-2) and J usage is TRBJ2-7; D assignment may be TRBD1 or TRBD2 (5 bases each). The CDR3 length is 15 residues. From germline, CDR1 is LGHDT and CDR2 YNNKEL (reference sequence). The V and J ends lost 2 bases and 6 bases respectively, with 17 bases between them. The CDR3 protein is CASSQFSQDGGEQYF. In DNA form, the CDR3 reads TGTGCCAGCAGCCAATTCTCCCAGGATGGGGGCGAGCAGTACTTC.

Here the CDR3 reads CASDKVVLSSGANVLTF. CDR3 sequence (DNA): TGTGCTAGTGACAAGGTAGTCTTAAGCTCTGGGGCCAACGTCCTGACTTTC. The rearrangement links TRBV12-5 to TRBJ2-6; D is undetermined. This CDR3 has 17 amino acids. V lost 7 bases to trimming and J lost 0 bases, with 16 bases between them. Germline CDR1 reads LGHNT; CDR2 reads FRNRAP. The full variable domain, rest sourced from reference TRBV12-5 and TRBJ2-6, is DARVTQTPRHKVTEMGQEVTMRCQPILGHNTVFWYRQTMMQGLELLAYFRNRAPLDDSGMPKDRFSAEMPDATLATLKIQPSEPRDSAVYFCASDKVVLSSGANVLTFGAGSRLTVL.

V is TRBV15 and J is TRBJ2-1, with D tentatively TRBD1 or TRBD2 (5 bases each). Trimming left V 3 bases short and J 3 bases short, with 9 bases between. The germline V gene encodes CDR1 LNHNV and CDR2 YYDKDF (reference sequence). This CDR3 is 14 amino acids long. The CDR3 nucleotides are TGTGCCACCAGCAGCCGGGACCACTACAATGAGCAGTTCTTC. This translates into CATSSRDHYNEQFF.

The DNA for the CDR3 is TGTGCCAGCAGCCAGGGATACAATGAGCAGTTCTTC. Protein sequence: CASSQGYNEQFF. The gene calls are TRBV3-1 (or the pseudogene TRBV3-2) and TRBJ2-1; no clear D gene. This CDR3 has 12 amino acids. V shed 3 bases and J shed 4 bases, with 4 bases lying between them. The germline V gene has CDR1 LGHDT and CDR2 YNNKEL (reference sequence).

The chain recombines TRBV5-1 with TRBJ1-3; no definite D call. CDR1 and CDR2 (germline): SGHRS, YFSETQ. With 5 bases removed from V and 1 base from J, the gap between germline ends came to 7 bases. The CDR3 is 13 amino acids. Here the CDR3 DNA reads TGCGCCAGCAGTACGTATTCTGGAAACACCATATATTTT. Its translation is CASSTYSGNTIYF. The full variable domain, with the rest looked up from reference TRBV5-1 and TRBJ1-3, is KAGVTQTPRYLIKTRGQQVTLSCSPISGHRSVSWYQQTPGQGLQFLFEYFSETQRNKGNFPGRFSGRQFSNSRSEMNVSTLELGDSALYLCASSTYSGNTIYFGEGSWLTVV.

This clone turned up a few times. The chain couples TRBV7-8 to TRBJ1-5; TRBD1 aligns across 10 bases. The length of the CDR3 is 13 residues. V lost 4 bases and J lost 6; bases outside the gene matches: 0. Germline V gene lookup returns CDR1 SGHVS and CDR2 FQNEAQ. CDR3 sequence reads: CASSWDRGQPQHF. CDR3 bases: TGTGCCAGCAGCTGGGACAGGGGTCAGCCCCAGCATTTT.

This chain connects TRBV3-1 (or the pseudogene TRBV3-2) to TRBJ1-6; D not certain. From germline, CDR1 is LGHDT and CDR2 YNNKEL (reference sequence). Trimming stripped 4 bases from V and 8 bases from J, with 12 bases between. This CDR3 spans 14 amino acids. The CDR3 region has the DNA TGTGCCAGCAGCCTACCCCTCGCGGATTCACCCCTCCACTTT. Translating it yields CASSLPLADSPLHF.

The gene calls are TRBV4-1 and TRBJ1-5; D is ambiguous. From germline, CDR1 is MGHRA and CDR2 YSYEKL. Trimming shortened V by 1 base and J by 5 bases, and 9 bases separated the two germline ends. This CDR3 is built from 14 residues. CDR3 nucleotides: TGCGCCAGCAGCCAAGGGACCGAAGATCAGCCCCAGCATTTT. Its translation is CASSQGTEDQPQHF.

The CDR3 DNA is TGTGCCAGCAGCTTTCGACAGGGGCTTGGCAATCAGCCCCAGCATTTT. This codes for CASSFRQGLGNQPQHF. The V call is TRBV5-5, the J call TRBJ1-5; TRBD1 agrees at 8 bases. The CDR3 totals 16 residues. Germline CDR1 and CDR2: SGHKS and YYEKEE (reference sequence). Trimming took 2 bases from V and 2 from J; bases not matched to a gene: 6. Complete variable domain (other parts from reference TRBV5-5 and TRBJ1-5): DAGVTQSPTHLIKTRGQQVTLRCSPISGHKSVSWYQQVLGQGPQFIFQYYEKEERGRGNFPDRFSARQFPNYSSELNVNALLLGDSALYLCASSFRQGLGNQPQHFGDGTRLSIL.

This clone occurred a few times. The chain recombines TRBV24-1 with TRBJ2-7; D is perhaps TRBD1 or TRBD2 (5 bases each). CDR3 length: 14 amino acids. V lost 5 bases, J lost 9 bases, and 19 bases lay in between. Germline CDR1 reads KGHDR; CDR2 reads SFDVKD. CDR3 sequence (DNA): TGTGCCACCAGTGGGGCCGGGACGGACATCGGGCAGTACTTC. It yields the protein CATSGAGTDIGQYF.

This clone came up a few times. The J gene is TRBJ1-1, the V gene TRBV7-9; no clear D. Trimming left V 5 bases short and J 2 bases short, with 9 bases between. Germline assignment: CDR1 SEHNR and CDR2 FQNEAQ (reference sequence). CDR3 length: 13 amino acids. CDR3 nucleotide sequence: TGTGCCAGCAGCAATCAAATAAACACTGAAGCTTTCTTT. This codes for CASSNQINTEAFF.

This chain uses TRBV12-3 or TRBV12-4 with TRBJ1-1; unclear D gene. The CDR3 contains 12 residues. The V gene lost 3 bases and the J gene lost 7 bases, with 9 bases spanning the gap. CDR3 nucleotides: TGTGCCAGCAGTTTCTTGAGGGTTGAAGCTTTCTTT. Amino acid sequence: CASSFLRVEAFF.